Listed below are T cell receptor beta chains from one sample, sequenced in a study of T cell responses to AZD1222 COVID-19 vaccine. The repertoire was sequenced with immunoSEQ multiplex PCR; TCRdb's copy has only in-frame clones and lacks some. Among about 75,000 clones listed, about 87% were seen once. The sequencing used peripheral blood, collected 28 days after the second dose of the MenACWY control vaccine. These receptors were collected from an adult who received the MenACWY meningococcal vaccine as a control. CDR3s include the opening cysteine and the closing phenylalanine or tryptophan. Each record gives: CDR3 length, clone size, J gene, V gene, D gene, CDR3 DNA, CDR3 protein. D genes are given only for firm matches. The listing skips clone size in some rows; elsewhere it reads once, few, many or a size class.

14 | NA | TRBJ2-5 | TRBV21-1 | NA | TGTGCCAGCAGCAAAGAGACAGTCCAAGAGACCCAGTACTTC | CASSKETVQETQYF
13 | once | TRBJ2-2 | TRBV2 | TRBD1 | TGTGCCAGCCGACAGGGTTACACCGGGGAGCTGTTTTTT | CASRQGYTGELFF
14 | NA | TRBJ1-2 | TRBV7-2 | NA | TGTGCCAGCAGCTTAGACCTAGCTGATTATGGCTACACCTTC | CASSLDLADYGYTF
15 | NA | TRBJ2-5 | TRBV13 | NA | TGTGCCAGCACTCTAAGAGGGGGTCCCCCGGGGACCCAGTACTTC | CASTLRGGPPGTQYF
13 | NA | TRBJ2-7 | TRBV14 | NA | TGTGCCAGCAGACCTACAGGGACCTACGAGCAGTACTTC | CASRPTGTYEQYF
15 | NA | TRBJ2-2 | TRBV6-5 | NA | TGTGCCGCAAACCCCCGACAGCTGAACACCGGGGAGCTGTTTTTT | CAANPRQLNTGELFF
15 | NA | TRBJ2-1 | TRBV5-1 | NA | TGCGCCAGCAGCTTGGCCGAGTTCAGTAACAATGAGCAGTTCTTC | CASSLAEFSNNEQFF
13 | NA | TRBJ2-5 | TRBV7-2 | NA | TGTGCCAGCAGCTTAATTCACCAAGAGACCCAGTACTTC | CASSLIHQETQYF
15 | few | TRBJ1-1 | TRBV21-1 | NA | TGTGCCAGCAGCAAAGTCCTAGGCCTGAACACTGAAGCTTTCTTT | CASSKVLGLNTEAFF
14 | NA | TRBJ1-2 | TRBV7-3 | NA | TGTGCCAGCAGCCCCCTTCCCGGTATCGATGGCTACACCTTC | CASSPLPGIDGYTF
13 | NA | TRBJ1-1 | TRBV5-1 | NA | TGCGCCAGCAGGCCGGGGGGGAACACTGAAGCTTTCTTT | CASRPGGNTEAFF
14 | NA | TRBJ2-7 | TRBV7-9 | NA | TGTGCCAGCAGCTTGCAGTTTACAGCCTACGAGCAGTACTTC | CASSLQFTAYEQYF
14 | NA | TRBJ2-7 | TRBV2 | NA | TGTGCCATCAAACCCCGGCAGGGCTCCTACGAGCAGTACTTC | CAIKPRQGSYEQYF
15 | NA | TRBJ1-4 | TRBV28 | NA | TGTGCCAGCAGTTTGGGAACAGGGTGGGGTGAAAAACTGTTTTTT | CASSLGTGWGEKLFF
15 | NA | TRBJ2-5 | TRBV6-5 | TRBD1 | TGTGCCAGCAGTTACTCGACAGGGGACGAGGAGACCCAGTACTTC | CASSYSTGDEETQYF
15 | once | TRBJ1-4 | TRBV5-1 | NA | TGCGCCAGCAGCTTGGAGAGTGGGGTTAATGAAAAACTGTTTTTT | CASSLESGVNEKLFF